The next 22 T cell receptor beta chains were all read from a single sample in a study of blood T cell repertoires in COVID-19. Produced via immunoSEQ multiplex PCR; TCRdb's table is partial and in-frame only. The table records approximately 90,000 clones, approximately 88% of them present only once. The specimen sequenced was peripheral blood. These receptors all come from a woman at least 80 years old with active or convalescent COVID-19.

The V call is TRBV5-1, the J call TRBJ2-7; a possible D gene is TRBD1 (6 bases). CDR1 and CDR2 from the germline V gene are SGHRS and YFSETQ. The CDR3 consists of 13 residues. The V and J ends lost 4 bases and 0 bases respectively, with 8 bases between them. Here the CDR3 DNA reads TGCGCCAGCAGCCGGGACACCTCCTACGAGCAGTACTTC. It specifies CASSRDTSYEQYF.

This CDR3 is CASNDPTGANYGYTF. The DNA for the CDR3 is TGTGCCAGCAACGACCCCACAGGGGCTAACTATGGCTACACCTTC. This chain links TRBV6-1 with TRBJ1-2, with TRBD1 matching 7 bases. V lost 7 bases, J lost 0 bases, and 8 bases stayed unmatched. Germline V gene lookup returns CDR1 MNHNS and CDR2 SASEGT. This CDR3 region has 15 residues.

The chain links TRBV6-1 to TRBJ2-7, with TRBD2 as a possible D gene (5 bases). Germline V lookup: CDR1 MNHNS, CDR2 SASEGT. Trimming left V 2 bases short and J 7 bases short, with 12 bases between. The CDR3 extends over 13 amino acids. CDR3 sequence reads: CASSEREGREQYF. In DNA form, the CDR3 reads TGTGCCAGCAGTGAAAGAGAGGGTAGGGAGCAGTACTTC.

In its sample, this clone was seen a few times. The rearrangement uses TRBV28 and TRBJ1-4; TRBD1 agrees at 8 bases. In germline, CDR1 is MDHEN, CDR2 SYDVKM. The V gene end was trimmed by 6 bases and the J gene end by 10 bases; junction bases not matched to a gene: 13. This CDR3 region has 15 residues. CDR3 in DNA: TGTGCCAGCAGCCCTCAGACAGGGGTCAGGGCAAAACTGTTTTTT. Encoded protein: CASSPQTGVRAKLFF.

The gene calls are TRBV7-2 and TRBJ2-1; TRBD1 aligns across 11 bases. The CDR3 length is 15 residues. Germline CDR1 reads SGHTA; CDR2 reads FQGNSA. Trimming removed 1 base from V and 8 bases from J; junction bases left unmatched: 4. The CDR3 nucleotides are TGTGCCAGCAGCTTAGGGACAGGGGGCTTGGATGAGCAGTTCTTC. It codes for CASSLGTGGLDEQFF.

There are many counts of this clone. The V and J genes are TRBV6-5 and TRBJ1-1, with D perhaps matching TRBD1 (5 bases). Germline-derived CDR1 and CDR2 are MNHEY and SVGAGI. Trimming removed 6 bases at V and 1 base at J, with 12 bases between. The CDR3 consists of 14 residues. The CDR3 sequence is CASRAATGNTEAFF. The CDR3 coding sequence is TGTGCCAGCAGGGCCGCAACAGGGAACACTGAAGCTTTCTTT.

CDR3 loop: CSASATGERPQHF. The CDR3 DNA reads TGCAGTGCTAGTGCCACAGGGGAGCGGCCCCAGCATTTT. This chain links TRBV20-1 with TRBJ1-5, with 7 bases fitting TRBD1. Germline loops: CDR1 DFQATT, CDR2 SNEGSKA (reference sequence). CDR3 length: 13 residues. Trimming cost V 3 bases and J 9 bases; bases outside gene matches: 8.

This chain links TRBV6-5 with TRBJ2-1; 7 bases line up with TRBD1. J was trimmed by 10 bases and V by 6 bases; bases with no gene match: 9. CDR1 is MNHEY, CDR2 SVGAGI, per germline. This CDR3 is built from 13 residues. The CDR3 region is CASRVSGQDEQFF. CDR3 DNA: TGTGCCAGCAGGGTTTCCGGACAGGACGAGCAGTTCTTC.

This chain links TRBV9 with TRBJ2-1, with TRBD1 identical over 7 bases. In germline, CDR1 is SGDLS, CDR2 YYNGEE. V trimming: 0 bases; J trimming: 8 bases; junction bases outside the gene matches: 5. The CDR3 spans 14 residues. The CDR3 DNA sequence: TGTGCCAGCAGCGTAGAAACAGGGGCGGATGAGCAGTTCTTC. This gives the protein CASSVETGADEQFF.

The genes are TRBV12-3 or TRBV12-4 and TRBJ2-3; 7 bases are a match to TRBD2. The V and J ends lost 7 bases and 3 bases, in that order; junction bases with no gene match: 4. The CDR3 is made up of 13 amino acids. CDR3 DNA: TGTGCCAGCACCCCAGCGGGGACAGATACGCAGTATTTT. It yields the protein CASTPAGTDTQYF.

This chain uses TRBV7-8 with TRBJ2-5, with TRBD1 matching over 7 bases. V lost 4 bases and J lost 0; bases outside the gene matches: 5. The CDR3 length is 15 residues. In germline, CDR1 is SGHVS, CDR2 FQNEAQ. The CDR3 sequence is CASSSKTGYQETQYF. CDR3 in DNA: TGTGCCAGCAGCTCGAAGACAGGGTACCAAGAGACCCAGTACTTC.

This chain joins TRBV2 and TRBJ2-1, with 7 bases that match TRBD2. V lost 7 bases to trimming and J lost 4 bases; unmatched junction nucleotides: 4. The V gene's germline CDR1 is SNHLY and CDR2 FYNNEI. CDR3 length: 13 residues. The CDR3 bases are TGTGCCAGCACGGGACTAACTTACAATGAGCAGTTCTTC. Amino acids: CASTGLTYNEQFF.

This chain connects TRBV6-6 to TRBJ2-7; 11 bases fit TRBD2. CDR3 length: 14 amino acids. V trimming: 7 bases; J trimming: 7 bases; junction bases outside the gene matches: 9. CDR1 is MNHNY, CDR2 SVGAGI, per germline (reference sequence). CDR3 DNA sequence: TGTGCCAGCACCACTAGCGGGGGAGCGAGAGAGCAGTACTTC. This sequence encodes CASTTSGGAREQYF.

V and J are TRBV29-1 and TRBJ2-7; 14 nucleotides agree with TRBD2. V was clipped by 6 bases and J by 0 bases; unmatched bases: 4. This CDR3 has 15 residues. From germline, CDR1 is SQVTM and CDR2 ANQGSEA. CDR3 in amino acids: CSVAGLAGVSYEQYF. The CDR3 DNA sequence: TGCAGCGTCGCGGGACTAGCGGGAGTCTCCTACGAGCAGTACTTC.

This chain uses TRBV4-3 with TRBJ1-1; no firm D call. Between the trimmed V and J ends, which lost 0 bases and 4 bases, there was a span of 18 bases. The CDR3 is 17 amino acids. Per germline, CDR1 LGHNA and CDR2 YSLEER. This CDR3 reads CASSQERGIPVRTEAFF. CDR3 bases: TGCGCCAGCAGCCAAGAACGAGGCATTCCGGTTCGCACTGAAGCTTTCTTT.

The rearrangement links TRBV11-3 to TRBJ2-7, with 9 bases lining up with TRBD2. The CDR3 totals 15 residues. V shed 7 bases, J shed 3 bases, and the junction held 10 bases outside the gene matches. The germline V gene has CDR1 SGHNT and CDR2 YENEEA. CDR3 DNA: TGTGCCAGCAAACAAGCGGGGGGCCACAGCTACGAGCAGTACTTC. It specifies CASKQAGGHSYEQYF.

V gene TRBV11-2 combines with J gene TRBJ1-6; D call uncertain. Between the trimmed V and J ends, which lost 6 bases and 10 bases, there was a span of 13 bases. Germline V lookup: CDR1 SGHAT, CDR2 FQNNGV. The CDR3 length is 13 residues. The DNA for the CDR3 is TGTGCCAGCAGTTCCGACCTGGGCTCACCCCTCCACTTT. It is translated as CASSSDLGSPLHF.

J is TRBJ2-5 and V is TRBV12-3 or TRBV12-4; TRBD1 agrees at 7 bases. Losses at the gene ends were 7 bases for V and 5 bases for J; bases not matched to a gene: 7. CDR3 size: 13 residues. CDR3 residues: CASTRGLGETQYF. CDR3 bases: TGTGCCAGCACCAGGGGGTTGGGGGAGACCCAGTACTTC.

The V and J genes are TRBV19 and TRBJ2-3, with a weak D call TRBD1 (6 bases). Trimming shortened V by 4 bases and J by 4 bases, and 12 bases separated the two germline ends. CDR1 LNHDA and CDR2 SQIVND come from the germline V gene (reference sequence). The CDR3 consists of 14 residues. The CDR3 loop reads CASSRQEVPDTQYF. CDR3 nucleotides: TGTGCCAGTAGTAGACAGGAGGTCCCAGATACGCAGTATTTT.

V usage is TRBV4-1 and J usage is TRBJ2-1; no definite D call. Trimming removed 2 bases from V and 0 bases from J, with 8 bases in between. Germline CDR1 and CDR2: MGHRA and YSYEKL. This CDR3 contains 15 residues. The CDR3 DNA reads TGCGCCAGCAGCCAACTTGAGGTCTCCTACAATGAGCAGTTCTTC. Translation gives CASSQLEVSYNEQFF.

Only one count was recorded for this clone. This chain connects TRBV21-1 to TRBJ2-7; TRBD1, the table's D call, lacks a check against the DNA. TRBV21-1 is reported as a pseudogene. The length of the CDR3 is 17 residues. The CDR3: CASSRKNQGSWKYEQYF. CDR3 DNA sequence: TGTGCCAGCAGCCGTAAGAATCAGGGGTCATGGAAGTACGAGCAGTACTTC.

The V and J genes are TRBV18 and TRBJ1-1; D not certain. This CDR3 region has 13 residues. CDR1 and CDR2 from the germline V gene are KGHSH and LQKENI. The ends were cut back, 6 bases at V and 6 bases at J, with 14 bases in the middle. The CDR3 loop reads CASSSSGLSEAFF. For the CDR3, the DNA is TGTGCCAGCTCCTCTTCGGGGTTGTCTGAAGCTTTCTTT.